These 19 T cell receptor beta chains originate from one sample sequenced in a study of vaccination effects on CD4 cells after COVID-19 (dated by TCRdb to about 2022). Their target antigens are unknown. The library was produced with the immunoSEQ multiplex PCR assay. The table comes from immuneACCESS by way of TCRdb, which keeps in-frame sequences with V and J called. Part of the clones is missing from these tables; in studies checked, under half for an unresolved V gene and the rest for unknown reasons. The sample has under 50,000 clones on record, approximately 65% of them singletons. The ten largest clones add up to approximately 5% of the sample. After roughly 11 days of culture, CD4+ T cells were isolated with the EasySep CD4+ T cell isolation kit. This specimen was CD4+ T cells from PBMCs cultured without peptide, taken before COVID-19 vaccination. Receptors originate from a human donor who received a COVID-19 vaccine.

The chain joins TRBV28 to TRBJ1-1; D possibly corresponds to TRBD1 (6 bases). The CDR3 length is 16 residues. Trimming removed 5 bases at V and 1 base at J, with 17 bases between. Germline assignment: CDR1 MDHEN and CDR2 SYDVKM. The CDR3 DNA reads as TGTGCCAGCAGTCCATGGAGAAGGGACAAGAACACTGAAGCTTTCTTT. Translation gives CASSPWRRDKNTEAFF.

Notes on this clone: The junction shows a germline mismatch at one end, possibly a read error. V usage is TRBV6-6 and J usage is TRBJ1-1, with 7 bases aligning to TRBD1. The germline CDR1 and CDR2 sequences are MNHNY and SVGAGI (reference sequence). The CDR3 is 12 amino acids. The CDR3 region is CASSQTDRRDGF. CDR3 nucleotide sequence: TGTGCCAGCAGTCAAACGGACAGGAGAGACGGCTTT.

In its sample, this clone was seen a few times. The CDR3: CASTGLRNTGELFF. CDR3 in DNA: TGTGCCAGTACGGGGTTACGGAACACCGGGGAGCTGTTTTTT. The chain links TRBV6-5 to TRBJ2-2, with a weak D call TRBD2 (5 bases). V gave up 9 bases and J gave up 1 base, with 12 bases separating them. This CDR3 comprises 14 residues. Germline V gene sequence: CDR1 MNHEY, CDR2 SVGAGI.

The chain has TRBV6-6 and TRBJ1-1, with no clear D. The V end lost 0 bases, the J end lost 1 base, and 6 bases lay between the germline ends. The V gene's germline CDR1 is MNHNY and CDR2 SVGAGI (reference sequence). The CDR3 sequence is 14 residues long. In DNA, the CDR3 is TGTGCCAGCAGTTACTCGGGGTCGAACACTGAAGCTTTCTTT. It specifies CASSYSGSNTEAFF.

This clone was detected once. CDR3 region: CASGYLLGEKLFF. For the CDR3, the DNA is TGCGCCAGCGGGTATTTGCTCGGCGAAAAACTGTTTTTT. This chain connects TRBV4-1 to TRBJ1-4; no clear D gene. The germline V and J ends were trimmed by 8 bases and 8 bases, with 15 bases remaining between them. Germline CDR1 and CDR2: MGHRA and YSYEKL. The CDR3 runs to 13 residues.

J is TRBJ1-2 and V is TRBV5-5; possibly TRBD1 for D (6 bases). V was pared by 0 bases and J by 8 bases, with 17 bases between. Germline-derived CDR1 and CDR2 are SGHKS and YYEKEE (reference sequence). The CDR3 is 15 residues long. The CDR3 loop is CASSLVGGQSLGYTF. DNA for the CDR3: TGTGCCAGCAGCTTGGTGGGGGGCCAGTCACTCGGCTACACCTTC.

The rearrangement links TRBV28 to TRBJ2-7, with 11 bases that match TRBD1. Trimming at V came to 8 bases and at J to 3 bases, leaving 3 bases not matched to a gene. This CDR3 is built from 13 residues. Germline CDR1 is MDHEN and CDR2 is SYDVKM. CDR3 loop: CASLDRGLYEQYF. The CDR3 coding sequence is TGTGCCAGCTTGGACAGGGGGCTCTACGAGCAGTACTTC.

The chain combines TRBV7-2 with TRBJ2-3, with 9 positions matching TRBD2. This CDR3 is 15 amino acids long. Looked up from germline, CDR1 is SGHTA and CDR2 is FQGNSA. With V trimmed by 1 base and J by 1 base, 0 bases remained unmatched. This chain's CDR3 is CASSLGGGGTDTQYF. The CDR3 DNA is TGTGCCAGCAGCTTAGGCGGGGGGGGCACAGATACGCAGTATTTT. Looking up the rest from reference TRBV7-2 and TRBJ2-3 gives the full variable domain: GAGVSQSPSNKVTEKGKDVELRCDPISGHTALYWYRQSLGQGLEFLIYFQGNSAPDKSGLPSDRFSAERTGGSVSTLTIQRTQQEDSAVYLCASSLGGGGTDTQYFGPGTRLTVL.

J is TRBJ1-2 and V is TRBV5-6, with TRBD1 identical over 12 bases. V gave up 5 bases and J gave up 7 bases; unmatched junction bases: 6. The CDR3 sequence is 14 residues long. Germline V gene lookup returns CDR1 SGHDT and CDR2 YYEEEE. This CDR3 reads CASRGTGGLSGYTF. For the CDR3, the DNA is TGTGCCAGCAGGGGGACAGGGGGCTTATCTGGCTACACCTTC. Supplemented by reference TRBV5-6 and TRBJ1-2, the full variable domain reads DAGVTQSPTHLIKTRGQQVTLRCSPKSGHDTVSWYQQALGQGPQFIFQYYEEEERQRGNFPDRFSGHQFPNYSSELNVNALLLGDSALYLCASRGTGGLSGYTFGSGTRLTVV.

The chain uses TRBV5-1 and TRBJ2-1; 7 bases are a match to TRBD2. Germline-derived CDR1 and CDR2 are SGHRS and YFSETQ. Trimming cost V 0 bases and J 0 bases; bases outside gene matches: 3. CDR3 size: 16 residues. The CDR3 DNA follows: TGCGCCAGCAGCTTGGAGCTAGCGGTCTCCTACAATGAGCAGTTCTTC. Translation: CASSLELAVSYNEQFF.

This chain connects TRBV15 to TRBJ1-5; no clear D gene. V was cut by 3 bases and J by 4 bases, with 4 bases left in between. This CDR3 contains 12 residues. CDR1 LNHNV and CDR2 YYDKDF come from the germline V gene (reference sequence). The CDR3 DNA sequence: TGTGCCACCAGCAGCCCGAATCAGCCCCAGCATTTT. Translated, it gives CATSSPNQPQHF.

The gene calls are TRBV6-5 and TRBJ1-3; D is uncertain. CDR3 size: 12 residues. Trimming cost V 7 bases and J 4 bases, with 8 bases left between them. Per germline, CDR1 MNHEY and CDR2 SVGAGI. CDR3 region: CASTRGGNTIYF. The CDR3 DNA sequence: TGTGCCAGCACCCGTGGGGGAAACACCATATATTTT.

V usage is TRBV11-2 and J usage is TRBJ2-5; TRBD2 aligns across 13 bases. V gave up 5 bases and J gave up 7 bases; unmatched junction bases: 7. CDR3 length equals 15 residues. Germline V gene data show CDR1 as SGHAT and CDR2 as FQNNGV. CDR3 loop: CASSPGLAGVGTQYF. CDR3 nucleotide sequence: TGTGCCAGCAGCCCCGGACTAGCGGGAGTAGGGACCCAGTACTTC.

The rearrangement uses TRBV6-5 and TRBJ1-2; 12 bases agree with TRBD1. With 8 bases clipped from V and 5 bases from J, the junction kept 6 bases outside the gene matches. CDR1 is MNHEY, CDR2 SVGAGI, per germline. The CDR3 length is 14 residues. CDR3 nucleotides: TGTGCCAGCCGGGACAGGGGGCGCCTATATGGCTACACCTTC. Translating it yields CASRDRGRLYGYTF.

The chain uses TRBV28 and TRBJ2-3; 11 bases agree with TRBD2. Germline V gives CDR1 MDHEN, CDR2 SYDVKM. Trimming at V came to 6 bases and at J to 6 bases, leaving 14 bases not matched to a gene. There are 17 residues in the CDR3. The CDR3 protein is CASSGGALAGGRDTQYF. As DNA, the CDR3 is TGTGCCAGCAGCGGGGGCGCGTTAGCGGGAGGGCGGGATACGCAGTATTTT.

This chain connects TRBV4-2 to TRBJ1-6; D remains unclear. Germline CDR1 is LGHNA and CDR2 is YNFKEQ. Trimming removed 0 bases from V and 9 bases from J, with 6 bases in between. CDR3 length: 13 residues. The CDR3 DNA reads as TGTGCCAGCAGCCAAGATCTGAGTTCACCCCTCCACTTT. It yields the protein CASSQDLSSPLHF.

This chain connects TRBV4-2 to TRBJ1-2; a weak D match, TRBD1 (6 bases). The germline CDR1 and CDR2 sequences are LGHNA and YNFKEQ. The CDR3 has 17 amino acids. Trimming took off 0 bases at V and 2 bases at J, with 16 bases between the two ends. In nucleotides, the CDR3 is TGTGCCAGCAGCCAAGATCCCCAAAGTACAGGGAACTATGGCTACACCTTC. Residues: CASSQDPQSTGNYGYTF.

The chain links TRBV10-3 to TRBJ2-1; 10 bases fit TRBD2. The CDR3 consists of 14 residues. V lost 6 bases and J lost 7; bases outside the gene matches: 6. The germline gives CDR1 ENHRY, CDR2 SYGVKD. CDR3 sequence reads: CAIRGLAGVNEQFF. As DNA, the CDR3 is TGTGCCATCAGGGGCCTAGCGGGGGTTAATGAGCAGTTCTTC.

The V gene is TRBV19, the J gene TRBJ1-2, with TRBD1 as a possible D gene (6 bases). The ends were cut back, 3 bases at V and 2 bases at J, with 10 bases in the middle. Per germline, CDR1 LNHDA and CDR2 SQIVND (reference sequence). The CDR3 has 14 residues. The CDR3 spells CASSIQGRNYGYTF. CDR3 nucleotides: TGTGCCAGTAGTATCCAGGGGCGCAACTATGGCTACACCTTC.